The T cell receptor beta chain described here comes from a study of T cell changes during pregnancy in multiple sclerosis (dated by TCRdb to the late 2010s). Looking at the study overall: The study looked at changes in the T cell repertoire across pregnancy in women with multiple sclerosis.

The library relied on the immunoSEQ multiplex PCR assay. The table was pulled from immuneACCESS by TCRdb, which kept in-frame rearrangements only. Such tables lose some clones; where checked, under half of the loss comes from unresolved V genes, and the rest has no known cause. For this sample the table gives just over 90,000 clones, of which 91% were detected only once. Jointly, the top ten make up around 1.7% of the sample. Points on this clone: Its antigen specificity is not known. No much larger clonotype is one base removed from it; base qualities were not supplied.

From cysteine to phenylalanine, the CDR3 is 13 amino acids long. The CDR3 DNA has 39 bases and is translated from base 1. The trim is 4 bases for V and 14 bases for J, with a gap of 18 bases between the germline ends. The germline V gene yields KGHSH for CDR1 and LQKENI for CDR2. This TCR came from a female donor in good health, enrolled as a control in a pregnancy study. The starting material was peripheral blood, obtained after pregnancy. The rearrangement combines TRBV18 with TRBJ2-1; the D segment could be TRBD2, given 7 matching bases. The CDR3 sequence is CASSQSTGGPEFF. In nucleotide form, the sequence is TGTGCCAGCTCACAGAGCACCGGGGGGCCGGAGTTCTTC.